The 8 T cell receptor beta chains below come from one sample, sequenced in a study of blood T cell repertoires in COVID-19. The table came from immunoSEQ multiplex PCR; TCRdb's copy has only in-frame clones and leaves some out. The sample has 260,000 or so clones, roughly 82% seen once. Material for sequencing was peripheral blood. These receptors all stem from a woman aged 70 to 79 with acute or convalescent COVID-19.

This clone was seen more than once but under ten times. The V and J genes are TRBV7-2 and TRBJ2-7; TRBD2 aligns across 8 bases. Germline assignment: CDR1 SGHTA and CDR2 FQGNSA. J gave up 7 bases and V 3 bases, and 8 bases lay outside the gene matches. The CDR3 runs to 14 residues. The CDR3 here is CASSFGLATGEQYF. The CDR3 region has the DNA TGTGCCAGCAGCTTCGGACTAGCCACCGGGGAGCAGTACTTC.

This clone was recorded once. The CDR3 DNA follows: TGTGCCAGCTCACCAACGTGGCTCGAGAACACTGAAGCTTTCTTT. Encoded protein: CASSPTWLENTEAFF. The chain employs TRBV18 and TRBJ1-1; the D is unclear. Looked up from germline, CDR1 is KGHSH and CDR2 is LQKENI. V gave up 2 bases and J gave up 1 base, with 11 bases separating them. The CDR3 is 15 residues long. Variable domain in full (rest from reference TRBV18 and TRBJ1-1): NAGVMQNPRHLVRRRGQEARLRCSPMKGHSHVYWYRQLPEEGLKFMVYLQKENIIDESGMPKERFSAEFPKEGPSILRIQQVVRGDSAAYFCASSPTWLENTEAFFGQGTRLTVV.

In its sample, this clone was seen a few times. This sequence joins TRBV5-1 and TRBJ1-1; 12 bases align to TRBD1. Trimming at V came to 4 bases and at J to 7 bases, leaving 5 bases not matched to a gene. The CDR3 is 14 residues long. Looked up from germline, CDR1 is SGHRS and CDR2 is YFSETQ. CDR3 loop: CASSVGQGAYEAFF. In nucleotides, the CDR3 is TGCGCCAGCAGCGTGGGACAGGGGGCCTATGAAGCTTTCTTT. Drawing the rest from reference TRBV5-1 and TRBJ1-1, the complete variable domain is KAGVTQTPRYLIKTRGQQVTLSCSPISGHRSVSWYQQTPGQGLQFLFEYFSETQRNKGNFPGRFSGRQFSNSRSEMNVSTLELGDSALYLCASSVGQGAYEAFFGQGTRLTVV.

V is TRBV6-5 and J is TRBJ1-1; D might be TRBD1 (6 bases). The CDR3 extends over 13 amino acids. V lost 7 bases and J 1 base, leaving 10 bases between the germline ends. CDR1 MNHEY and CDR2 SVGAGI come from the germline V gene. In DNA, the CDR3 is TGTGCCAGCAATGGACAGAGGAACACTGAAGCTTTCTTT. Amino acids: CASNGQRNTEAFF.

This clone was recorded at least ten times. The chain is built from TRBV6-6 and TRBJ1-2, with 7 bases aligning to TRBD1. The CDR3 length is 15 residues. Germline trimming cut 4 bases from V and 5 bases from J; bases unmatched to any gene: 10. CDR1 is MNHNY and CDR2 is SVGAGI in the germline V gene (reference sequence). Written as DNA, the CDR3 is TGTGCCAGCAGTTCTTTAGGGGGCGCATCATATGGCTACACCTTC. It translates to CASSSLGGASYGYTF.

This clone was detected once. This may be a read error, as it is one base from a much larger clone. Other DNA sequences in the sample encode the same CDR3. The chain couples TRBV4-2 to TRBJ1-5; perhaps TRBD1 as D (6 bases). The V gene lost 0 bases and the J gene lost 4 bases, with 7 bases spanning the gap. Germline V CDR1 and CDR2: LGHNA, YNFKEQ. CDR3 size: 14 residues. This CDR3 reads CASSQEQGNQPQHF. The CDR3 nucleotides are TGTGCCAGCAGCCAAGAACAGGGAAATCAGCCCCAGCATTTT.

The chain combines TRBV27 with TRBJ1-6; tentatively, D is TRBD1 (5 bases). This CDR3 spans 13 amino acids. Per germline, CDR1 MNHEY and CDR2 SMNVEV (reference sequence). Trimming removed 4 bases from V and 9 bases from J, with 10 bases in between. DNA of the CDR3: TGTGCCAGCAGTTCCCAGACAGTTTCACCCCTCCACTTT. This gives the protein CASSSQTVSPLHF.

This chain uses TRBV2 with TRBJ1-4; D is uncertain. The V end was cut by 1 base, the J end by 1 base, with 4 bases between. Germline V gene lookup returns CDR1 SNHLY and CDR2 FYNNEI. The CDR3 runs 14 residues. CDR3 loop: CASSEVRTNEKLFF. DNA for the CDR3: TGTGCCAGCAGTGAAGTTAGAACTAATGAAAAACTGTTTTTT. The variable domain in full, with the rest retrieved from reference TRBV2 and TRBJ1-4, is EPEVTQTPSHQVTQMGQEVILRCVPISNHLYFYWYRQILGQKVEFLVSFYNNEISEKSEIFDDQFSVERPDGSNFTLKIRSTKLEDSAMYFCASSEVRTNEKLFFGSGTQLSVL.